These 16 T cell receptor beta chains were sequenced from one sample in a study of glioma-infiltrating T cells after dendritic cell vaccination (dated by TCRdb to 2016 to 2017). Library creation used the immunoSEQ multiplex PCR assay. Not all clones reach the TCRdb copy of this immuneACCESS table, which keeps in-frame sequences only. Checked studies attribute under half of the gap to unresolved V genes and leave the rest unexplained. In all, the sample holds around 21,000 clones, and about four fifths of those were seen once. The ten largest clones capture around 36% of the sample. The sequences come from blood, collected before dendritic cell vaccination. Receptor source: a human donor with glioblastoma.

CDR3 sequence reads: CASSSYTGELFF. The CDR3 DNA follows: TGTGCCAGCAGCTCGTACACCGGGGAGCTGTTTTTT. The chain uses TRBV28 and TRBJ2-2; D is undetermined. Germline V gene lookup returns CDR1 MDHEN and CDR2 SYDVKM. This CDR3 has 12 amino acids. Trimming took off 6 bases at V and 3 bases at J, with 5 bases between the two ends.

The rearrangement joins TRBV4-2 to TRBJ2-3; no firm D call. V was cut by 1 base and J by 4 bases, with 6 bases left in between. The CDR3 is 13 residues long. Per the germline V gene, CDR1 is LGHNA and CDR2 is YNFKEQ. The CDR3 DNA reads as TGTGCCAGCAGCCAAGCGAGCGCAGATACGCAGTATTTT. This translates into CASSQASADTQYF.

The rearrangement uses TRBV5-1 and TRBJ2-6, with D unclear. CDR1 and CDR2 (germline): SGHRS, YFSETQ. CDR3 length: 14 amino acids. The ends were cut back, 5 bases at V and 0 bases at J, with 6 bases in the middle. The CDR3 loop is CASRVGSGANVLTF. CDR3 nucleotides: TGCGCCAGCAGGGTCGGCTCTGGGGCCAACGTCCTGACTTTC.

The V gene is TRBV4-1, the J gene TRBJ2-3; TRBD1 might be the D (5 bases). The CDR3 covers 12 residues. The germline V gene has CDR1 MGHRA and CDR2 YSYEKL. V gave up 0 bases and J gave up 7 bases, with 5 bases separating them. The chain's CDR3 is CASSQEGHTQYF. The DNA for the CDR3 is TGCGCCAGCAGCCAAGAGGGGCATACGCAGTATTTT.

The rearrangement links TRBV9 to TRBJ1-2, with a tentative D call TRBD1 (5 bases). V was shortened by 3 bases and J by 4 bases, with 16 bases between the two germline ends. The CDR3 covers 15 residues. CDR1 and CDR2 (germline): SGDLS, YYNGEE. CDR3 DNA: TGTGCCAGCAGCGAGGGTCGGGGGGGACGCTATGGCTACACCTTC. Its translation is CASSEGRGGRYGYTF.

This chain links TRBV19 with TRBJ1-2; no clear D gene. In germline, CDR1 is LNHDA, CDR2 SQIVND (reference sequence). Between the trimmed V and J ends, which lost 2 bases and 4 bases, there was a span of 14 bases. CDR3 size: 15 residues. The CDR3 loop is CASSIYGESSYGYTF. The CDR3 nucleotides are TGTGCCAGTAGTATATACGGGGAGTCGAGCTATGGCTACACCTTC. Full variable domain (outside the CDR3, taken from reference TRBV19 and TRBJ1-2): DGGITQSPKYLFRKEGQNVTLSCEQNLNHDAMYWYRQDPGQGLRLIYYSQIVNDFQKGDIAEGYSVSREKKESFPLTVTSAQKNPTAFYLCASSIYGESSYGYTFGSGTRLTVV.

V usage is TRBV7-9 and J usage is TRBJ1-4; 8 nucleotides align to TRBD1. V gave up 1 base and J gave up 12 bases; unmatched junction bases: 7. The V gene's germline CDR1 is SEHNR and CDR2 FQNEAQ (reference sequence). This CDR3 has 14 residues. CDR3 region: CASSLGDRGGELFF. CDR3 DNA: TGTGCCAGCAGCTTAGGTGACAGGGGTGGGGAACTGTTTTTT.

This chain links TRBV7-2 with TRBJ2-1, with 11 bases matching TRBD2. Germline loops: CDR1 SGHTA, CDR2 FQGNSA. The CDR3 consists of 15 residues. The ends lost 6 bases at V and 0 bases at J; junction bases unmatched: 1. CDR3 protein: CASRLAGDSYNEQFF. In nucleotides, the CDR3 is TGTGCCAGCAGACTAGCGGGAGACTCCTACAATGAGCAGTTCTTC.

Relative to its sample, this clone is medium-sized. This chain connects TRBV27 to TRBJ2-5, with D possibly being TRBD1 (6 bases). The length of the CDR3 is 14 residues. The ends were cut back, 5 bases at V and 7 bases at J, with 17 bases in the middle. Germline loops: CDR1 MNHEY, CDR2 SMNVEV (reference sequence). CDR3 sequence: CASSLGASPMTQYF. The CDR3 coding sequence is TGTGCCAGCAGTCTGGGGGCTAGTCCAATGACCCAGTACTTC.

The chain couples TRBV19 to TRBJ2-3; maybe TRBD1 (5 bases). CDR3 size: 16 residues. Trimming stripped 7 bases from V and 0 bases from J, with 17 bases between. The germline CDR1 and CDR2 sequences are LNHDA and SQIVND (reference sequence). As DNA, the CDR3 is TGTGCCAGTACCCGACAGAGGCTCTCTAGCACAGATACGCAGTATTTT. It specifies CASTRQRLSSTDTQYF. Full variable domain (rest looked up from reference TRBV19 and TRBJ2-3): DGGITQSPKYLFRKEGQNVTLSCEQNLNHDAMYWYRQDPGQGLRLIYYSQIVNDFQKGDIAEGYSVSREKKESFPLTVTSAQKNPTAFYLCASTRQRLSSTDTQYFGPGTRLTVL.

CDR3 sequence reads: CASSFLAGVADTQYF. In nucleotides, the CDR3 is TGTGCCAGCAGCTTTCTAGCGGGAGTTGCAGATACGCAGTATTTT. The chain joins TRBV5-4 to TRBJ2-3; 10 positions agree with TRBD2. This CDR3 spans 15 amino acids. V trimming: 2 bases; J trimming: 4 bases; junction bases outside the gene matches: 4. Looked up from germline, CDR1 is SGHNT and CDR2 is YYREEE (reference sequence).

This chain connects TRBV6-5 to TRBJ2-5; D possibly corresponds to TRBD2 (5 bases). Looked up from germline, CDR1 is MNHEY and CDR2 is SVGAGI. The ends were cut back, 8 bases at V and 11 bases at J, with 24 bases in the middle. The CDR3 has 14 residues. This CDR3 is CASQWQAGPWEQYF. CDR3 nucleotide sequence: TGTGCCAGCCAGTGGCAGGCCGGACCTTGGGAGCAGTACTTC.

The chain combines TRBV27 with TRBJ2-5; 11 bases fit TRBD1. This CDR3 has 16 amino acids. V lost 0 bases and J lost 7; bases outside the gene matches: 7. The germline V gene encodes CDR1 MNHEY and CDR2 SMNVEV (reference sequence). The DNA for the CDR3 is TGTGCCAGCAGTTTATCGGGGGGGACAGGGGGGCGGACCCAGTACTTC. This translates into CASSLSGGTGGRTQYF.

V and J are TRBV14 and TRBJ2-1; TRBD1 aligns across 8 bases. The V and J ends lost 0 bases and 8 bases, in that order; junction bases with no gene match: 9. From germline, CDR1 is SGHDN and CDR2 FVKESK. This CDR3 spans 16 amino acids. CDR3 DNA sequence: TGTGCCAGCAGCCAAGACATCGGACAGGGAAGCGATGAGCAGTTCTTC. Translating it yields CASSQDIGQGSDEQFF.

This chain links TRBV5-4 with TRBJ1-5; D is perhaps TRBD1 (6 bases). Germline loops: CDR1 SGHNT, CDR2 YYREEE (reference sequence). The CDR3 sequence is 12 residues long. The CDR3 DNA sequence: TGTGCGATGGGGCAGGGGCAGCAGCCCCAGCATTTT. Amino acid sequence: CAMGQGQQPQHF.

The rearrangement uses TRBV12-5 and TRBJ1-1; tentative D call: TRBD1 (5 bases). The germline V and J ends were trimmed by 5 bases and 1 base, with 14 bases remaining between them. Germline V gene lookup returns CDR1 LGHNT and CDR2 FRNRAP. The CDR3 sequence is 15 residues long. CDR3 DNA: TGTGCTAGTGGTCTTGGTGGGCAGGGGAACACTGAAGCTTTCTTT. The encoded protein is CASGLGGQGNTEAFF.